This T cell receptor (beta chain) was observed in a study of T cell changes during pregnancy in multiple sclerosis. The V and J ends lost 5 bases and 2 bases respectively, with 13 bases between them. The germline V gene encodes CDR1 PRHDT and CDR2 FYEKMQ (reference sequence). The CDR3 sequence is 14 residues long. Assay used: immunoSEQ multiplex PCR; TCRdb lists only in-frame clones, some missing. The table includes about 80,000 clones, about 92% detected once. The V gene is TRBV13, the J gene TRBJ2-7; a weak D match, TRBD1 (5 bases). The sequence came from a female donor with multiple sclerosis, enrolled in a pregnancy study. The material was peripheral blood, obtained before pregnancy. This CDR3 reads CASSASGFPYEQYF. Here the CDR3 DNA reads TGTGCCAGCAGCGCCTCAGGGTTCCCCTACGAGCAGTACTTC.